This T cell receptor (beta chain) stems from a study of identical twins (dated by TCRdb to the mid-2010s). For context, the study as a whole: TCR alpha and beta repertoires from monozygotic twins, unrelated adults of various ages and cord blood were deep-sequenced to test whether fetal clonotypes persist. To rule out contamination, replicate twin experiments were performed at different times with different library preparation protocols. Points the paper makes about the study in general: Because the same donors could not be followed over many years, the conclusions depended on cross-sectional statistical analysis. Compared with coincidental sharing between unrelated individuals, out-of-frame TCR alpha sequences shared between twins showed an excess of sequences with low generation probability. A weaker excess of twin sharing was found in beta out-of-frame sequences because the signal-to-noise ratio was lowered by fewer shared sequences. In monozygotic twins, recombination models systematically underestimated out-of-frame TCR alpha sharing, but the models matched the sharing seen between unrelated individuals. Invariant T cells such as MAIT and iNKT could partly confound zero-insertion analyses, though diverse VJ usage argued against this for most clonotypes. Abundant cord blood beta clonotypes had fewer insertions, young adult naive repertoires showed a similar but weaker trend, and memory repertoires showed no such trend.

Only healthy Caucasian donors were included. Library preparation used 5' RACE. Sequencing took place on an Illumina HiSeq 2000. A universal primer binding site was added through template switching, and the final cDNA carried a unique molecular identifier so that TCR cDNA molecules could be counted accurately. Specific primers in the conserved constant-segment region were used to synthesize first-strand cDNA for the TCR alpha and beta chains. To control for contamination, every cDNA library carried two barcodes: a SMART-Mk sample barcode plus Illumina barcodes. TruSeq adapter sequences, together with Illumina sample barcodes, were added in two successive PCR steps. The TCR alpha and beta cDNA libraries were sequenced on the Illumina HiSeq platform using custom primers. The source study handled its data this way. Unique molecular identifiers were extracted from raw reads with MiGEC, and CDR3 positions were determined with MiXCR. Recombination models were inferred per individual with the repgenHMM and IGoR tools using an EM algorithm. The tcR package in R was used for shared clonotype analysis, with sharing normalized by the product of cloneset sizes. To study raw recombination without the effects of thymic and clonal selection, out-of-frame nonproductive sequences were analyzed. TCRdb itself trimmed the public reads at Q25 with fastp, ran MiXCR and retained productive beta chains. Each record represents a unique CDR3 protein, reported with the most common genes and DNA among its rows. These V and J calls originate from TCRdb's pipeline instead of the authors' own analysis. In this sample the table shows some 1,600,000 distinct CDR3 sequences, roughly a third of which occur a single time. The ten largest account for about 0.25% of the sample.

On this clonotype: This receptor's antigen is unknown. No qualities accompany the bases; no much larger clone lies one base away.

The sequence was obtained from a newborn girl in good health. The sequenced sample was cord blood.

DNA sequence: TGTGCCACCAGCAGAGCGGAGCGGGAGGGCCTGGATACGCAGTATTTT. It codes for CATSRAEREGLDTQYF. The sequence links TRBV15 to TRBJ2-3; TRBD2 agrees with 10 junctional bases. In the germline V gene (reference sequence), CDR1 corresponds to LNHNV and CDR2 to YYDKDF. V ends up 1 base short and J 6 bases short, with an unmatched junction base count of 7. The CDR3 contains 16 residues, cysteine and phenylalanine counted. CDR3 DNA is the only sequence kept; it has 48 bases, read in frame from the first base. The CDR3 plus the reference TRBV15 and TRBJ2-3 genes for the other parts give the full variable domain: DAMVIQNPRYQVTQFGKPVTLSCSQTLNHNVMYWYQQKSSQAPKLLFHYYDKDFNNEADTPDNFQSRRPNTSFCFLDIRSPGLGDTAMYLCATSRAEREGLDTQYFGPGTRLTVL.